This T cell receptor (beta chain) was identified during a study of T cell repertoires in cytomegalovirus infection (dated by TCRdb to 2018 to 2020). Study-level background: Alongside well-studied HLA-B-restricted epitopes, the peptide stimulations were aimed at recently identified HLA-C-restricted CMV epitopes, whose presentation resists viral immunomodulation. Because public TCR beta signatures pointed to carriage of CMV infection together with the matching HLA type, the HLA type of each donor mattered for the analysis. The paper as a whole reports these results and caveats: In both this cohort and an independent cohort of 300 to 450 donors, the cumulative frequency of public TCR beta family members distinguished carriers of CMV infection plus the relevant HLA type. The ex vivo response was dominated by HLA-C-restricted CMV-specific TCR beta clonotypes, which also provided the single most frequent clonotype in two of eight donors.

The treatment or condition label on this specimen signifies: in vitro stimulation with specific CMV peptide epitopes to enrich CMV-specific T cells. Comments on this clonotype: This receptor's antigen is unknown. Base quality data are lacking; no much larger clone is found one base away.

Reads for this sample came from an Illumina HiSeq 1500. Using fastp at Q25 and MiXCR, TCRdb reprocessed the public reads and kept productive beta chains. Rows are unified per CDR3 protein, each entry keeping the most common DNA and genes. The sample table records 650,000 to 900,000 distinct CDR3 sequences; 32% of these occur just once. The ten most abundant clones make up about an eighth of the sample. CDR1 and CDR2 were assigned from the germline V gene as SGHDN and FVKESK. Trimming at the junction amounts to 0 bases on V and 4 bases on J, and the germline ends lie 12 bases apart. Measured from the cysteine to the phenylalanine, the CDR3 is 15 residues long. The kept DNA is CDR3 alone, 45 bases in frame from the first base.

The sample here was cultured CD8+ T cells from PBMCs, taken from culture after CMV antigen stimulation. The sequence came from a human donor in good health (CMV status not recorded). Some clones in this sample may be carry-over from other donors' samples. The sequence joins TRBV14 to TRBJ1-1; no D gene can be assigned with confidence. The CDR3 region reads CASSQDFWVPTEAFF. The sequence in DNA is TGTGCCAGCAGCCAAGATTTCTGGGTCCCCACTGAAGCTTTCTTT. Extended through the reference TRBV14 and TRBJ1-1 proteins, this CDR3 yields the full variable domain: EAGVTQFPSHSVIEKGQTVTLRCDPISGHDNLYWYRRVMGKEIKFLLHFVKESKQDESGMPNNRFLAERTGGTYSTLKVQPAELEDSGVYFCASSQDFWVPTEAFFGQGTRLTVV.